This is a list of T cell receptor beta chains from one sample in a study of blood T cells in healthy people across ages. TCRdb re-derived calls from the 5' RACE reads in MiXCR, one entry per CDR3 protein. The sample lists more than 1,000,000 distinct CDR3 sequences; less than 25% were seen once. Separately, the same data were catalogued under a study of T cells of mothers and their children.

The sequenced material came from blood. The receptors originated from a girl aged 2-9 years in good health. CDR3s include the opening cysteine and the closing phenylalanine or tryptophan. D genes are given only for firm matches. The size entry is marked missing in some rows and otherwise reads once, few, many or a size class.

d_gene: .; abundance: few; j_gene: TRBJ2-5; v_gene: TRBV13; CDR3nt: TGTGCCAGCAGCCTAGGAACTAGCTGGGAGACCCAGTACTTC; CDR3aa: CASSLGTSWETQYF
d_gene: .; abundance: few; j_gene: TRBJ2-7; v_gene: TRBV20-1; CDR3nt: TGCAGTGCTAGAGATAGGGCGGCCCCCTACGAGCAGTACTTC; CDR3aa: CSARDRAAPYEQYF
d_gene: .; abundance: many; j_gene: TRBJ2-7; v_gene: TRBV28; CDR3nt: TGTGCCATCACACAGGGGGAGGGATTATACGAGCAGTACTTC; CDR3aa: CAITQGEGLYEQYF
d_gene: TRBD1; abundance: .; j_gene: TRBJ1-1; v_gene: TRBV18; CDR3nt: TGTGCCAGCTCACGGGATACAGGGGGCAACACTGAAGCTTTCTTT; CDR3aa: CASSRDTGGNTEAFF
d_gene: .; abundance: .; j_gene: TRBJ2-7; v_gene: TRBV28; CDR3nt: TGTGCCAGCTCCGGGTGGGTCTACGAGCAGTACTTC; CDR3aa: CASSGWVYEQYF
d_gene: .; abundance: .; j_gene: TRBJ2-6; v_gene: TRBV2; CDR3nt: TGTGCCAGCTCCGTCGTAACCCCTGGGGCCAACGTCCTGACTTTC; CDR3aa: CASSVVTPGANVLTF
d_gene: .; abundance: .; j_gene: TRBJ2-7; v_gene: TRBV7-8; CDR3nt: TGTGCCAGCAGCTCAACGGACGGGTTTCCGTACTTC; CDR3aa: CASSSTDGFPYF
d_gene: TRBD1; abundance: .; j_gene: TRBJ2-7; v_gene: TRBV29-1; CDR3nt: TGCAGCGTTGGGGGGGACAGGGGTTCGGGCGAGCAGTACTTC; CDR3aa: CSVGGDRGSGEQYF
d_gene: .; abundance: .; j_gene: TRBJ1-4; v_gene: TRBV5-6; CDR3nt: TGTGCCAGCACCTCGTACAGGGAGTCGGGAGAAAAACTGTTTTTT; CDR3aa: CASTSYRESGEKLFF
d_gene: .; abundance: few; j_gene: TRBJ2-5; v_gene: TRBV10-3; CDR3nt: TGTGCCATCACCCCGTCCGAGAGCGTAGAGACCCAGTACTTC; CDR3aa: CAITPSESVETQYF
d_gene: .; abundance: .; j_gene: TRBJ1-3; v_gene: TRBV20-1; CDR3nt: TGCAGTGCCCCTATGAGACTAGGGAACACCATATATTTT; CDR3aa: CSAPMRLGNTIYF
d_gene: .; abundance: few; j_gene: TRBJ2-3; v_gene: TRBV24-1; CDR3nt: TGTGCCACCAGTGATTCAAGCACAGATACGCAGTATTTT; CDR3aa: CATSDSSTDTQYF
d_gene: .; abundance: .; j_gene: TRBJ2-1; v_gene: TRBV20-1; CDR3nt: TGCAGTTCACAACCGGACTTTAGCTCCTACAATGAGCAGTTCTTC; CDR3aa: CSSQPDFSSYNEQFF
d_gene: TRBD1; abundance: many; j_gene: TRBJ2-4; v_gene: TRBV6-6; CDR3nt: TGTGCCAGCGATGGGACAGCACTAGCCAAAAACATTCAGTACTTC; CDR3aa: CASDGTALAKNIQYF
d_gene: TRBD2; abundance: .; j_gene: TRBJ2-2; v_gene: TRBV6-2/TRBV6-3; CDR3nt: TGTGCCAGCAGAGAAGCGGGGTCCGGGGAGCTGTTTTTT; CDR3aa: CASREAGSGELFF
d_gene: .; abundance: .; j_gene: TRBJ1-1; v_gene: TRBV25-1; CDR3nt: TGTGCCAGCACAAAAGGGGGTAGGGAGTCAGCTTTCTTT; CDR3aa: CASTKGGRESAFF
d_gene: .; abundance: few; j_gene: TRBJ2-3; v_gene: TRBV29-1; CDR3nt: TGCAGCGTCACCGGGACCCCTAGCACAGATACGCAGTATTTT; CDR3aa: CSVTGTPSTDTQYF
d_gene: .; abundance: .; j_gene: TRBJ2-3; v_gene: TRBV7-2; CDR3nt: TGTGCCAGCAGCCTATTACAGGGATTATCGACAGATACGCATTATTTT; CDR3aa: CASSLLQGLSTDTHYF
d_gene: .; abundance: .; j_gene: TRBJ1-5; v_gene: TRBV2; CDR3nt: TGTGCCAGCAGTGAAGACTCGGATATATGGGCTGTCAATCAGCCCCAGCATTTT; CDR3aa: CASSEDSDIWAVNQPQHF
d_gene: TRBD2; abundance: few; j_gene: TRBJ2-3; v_gene: TRBV4-1; CDR3nt: TGCGCCAGCAGCCCTACTAGCGGAACATACACAGATACGCAGTATTTT; CDR3aa: CASSPTSGTYTDTQYF